This entry describes one T cell receptor (beta chain). Antigen unknown. Sequence at one end of the junction differs from germline and may be a read error. This specimen comes from a study of blood T cells in healthy people across ages. Study-level information: Template switching picked up about one barcoded beta molecule for each two T cells. General study findings and limits: Strongly correlated with naive T cell percentage was TCR beta diversity.

Germline assignment: CDR1 SGHTA and CDR2 FQGNSA. CDR3 length: 15 amino acids. A J-beta primer mix and a sample-barcoded 5' primer were used in a second PCR of about 6 to 12 cycles. Each CDR3 protein gets one entry after TCRdb re-called the 5' RACE reads with MiXCR. This sample has about 640,000 distinct CDR3 sequences; roughly three fifths occur once, and the top ten carry around 37%. Input material: blood. This receptor was obtained from a man aged 60-69 years in good health. The gene calls are TRBV7-2 and TRBJ2-1; 7 positions agree with TRBD2. CDR3 coding DNA: TGTGCCAGCAGCTTATATGCGGGGGAGTACAAGGAGCAGTTCTTC. Its translation: CASSLYAGEYKEQFF.